This T cell receptor beta chain originates from a study of shared clonotypes between healthy human individuals. Whole-study findings and limits: Blood was the sole source, and tissue repertoires probably differ.

TCRdb's table, derived via immunoSEQ multiplex PCR, lists solely in-frame clones and lacks some. The sample has some 490,000 clones, around 73% seen once. Germline CDR1 is SGHNT and CDR2 is YENEEA. The CDR3 contains 16 residues. V dropped 5 bases and J dropped 6; count of bases not matched to a gene: 4. Details on this clone: Its cognate antigen is unknown.

Adults of Caucasian background living in Nashville, Tennessee made up all donors. The sequenced sample was PBMCs. The sequence was collected from a woman aged 40 to 50 in good health. Some clones in this sample may be carry-over from other donors' samples. This rearrangement joins TRBV11-3 to TRBJ2-2; 15 bases agree with TRBD2. CDR3 sequence (DNA): TGTGCCAGCAGCCCAGGGACTAGCGGGGGGTCCGGGGAGCTGTTTTTT. Translation gives CASSPGTSGGSGELFF. Together with reference TRBV11-3 and TRBJ2-2, the CDR3 gives the full variable domain: EAGVVQSPRYKIIEKKQPVAFWCNPISGHNTLYWYLQNLGQGPELLIRYENEEAVDDSQLPKDRFSAERLKGVDSTLKIQPAELGDSAVYLCASSPGTSGGSGELFFGEGSRLTVL.